The clone carrying this T cell receptor (beta chain) was counted many times. Antigen: not known. This record comes from a study of CD8 T cells in ankylosing spondylitis. Study-level results: Previously reported in reactive arthritis synovial fluid and blood were some of the motif variants.

MiXCR, run by TCRdb on the 5' RACE reads, gives a single entry per CDR3 protein. The sample lists around 210,000 distinct CDR3 sequences; approximately 8.4% were seen once. The CDR3 has 12 amino acids. Deletions cut 4 bases from V and 6 bases from J, with 8 bases between. Germline V gene lookup returns CDR1 ENHRY and CDR2 SYGVKD. J is TRBJ2-3 and V is TRBV10-3; D unclear. The sequencing sample was made of blood, either unsorted or a sorted T cell fraction (not recorded which). The receptor was isolated from a female donor with ankylosing spondylitis or in good health (not recorded which). The DNA for the CDR3 is TGTGCCATCAGTGCCCGGGCCGATACGCAGTATTTT. Its protein product is CAISARADTQYF.